Listed below are T cell receptor beta chains from one sample, sequenced in a study of vaccination and CD4 T cells after COVID-19. TCRdb redid the calling of the PCR reads with MiXCR, one entry per CDR3 protein. The sample carries 23,000 or so distinct CDR3 sequences, roughly 65% recorded once. Their specific antigens are unknown. This sample comprised CD4+ T cells from blood, cultured in vitro, obtained after SARS-CoV-2 vaccination. These receptors originate from a human donor who received a COVID-19 vaccine. Each CDR3 is given without its conserved first and last residue. The D gene is left open where the match is weak. Size tells how often a clone was seen (once, few, many) or the class of an expanded clone, and some rows leave it out.

>-|TRBJ1-3|-|TRBV4-2
ASSKDERGPGNTIY
>-|TRBJ1-5|-|TRBV24-1
ATSEGSEPQH
>-|TRBJ1-2|-|TRBV6-1
ASSEGGDDGYT
>-|TRBJ1-5|-|TRBV7-2
ASSLQGSGQPQH
>-|TRBJ2-5|few|TRBV7-7
ASSFGLLQETQY
>-|TRBJ1-1|-|TRBV20-1
SASGGVNTEAF
>-|TRBJ2-6|once|TRBV19
ASHQGTGANVLT
>TRBD1|TRBJ1-4|-|TRBV23-1
ASSPGQGGNEKLF
>TRBD1|TRBJ1-5|-|TRBV19
ASKEGGGQPQH
>TRBD2|TRBJ2-5|-|TRBV20-1
SVGRGGEIKETQY
>TRBD1|TRBJ2-5|-|TRBV7-6
ASSDGTGNGETQY
>-|TRBJ2-1|-|TRBV5-1
ASSLGNEQF
>-|TRBJ2-3|-|TRBV19
ATKDSPGTDTQY
>-|TRBJ1-2|-|TRBV6-1
ASTRAQGSYGYT
>-|TRBJ2-5|-|TRBV5-1
ASSLGQLQETQY